This TCR beta chain is from a study of CD8+CD57+ T cells in acquired aplastic anemia. Study in general: On average, sorted CD4+ and CD8+ cells gave about 2.9 ug of DNA. The study, taken as a whole, reports: Shared by patients and controls, 25 to 30 CD8+ CDR3s were abundant in patients.

Patients chosen for sequencing had shown CD8+CD57+ cell expansion by flow cytometry. Patients were treatment-naive when blood was sampled. Germline V gene data show CDR1 as DFQATT and CDR2 as SNEGSKA (reference sequence). This CDR3 is built from 15 residues. The V segment lost 3 bases and the J segment 5 bases; nucleotides outside the gene matches: 7. Genomic DNA provided the template from which TCR beta VDJ and CDR3 profiles were obtained. TCRdb independently ran MiXCR on the reads; one entry per CDR3 protein. The table records a few hundred thousand distinct CDR3 sequences, approximately 51% of them present only once. This clonotype was detected a few times. Its matching antigen is unknown.

The TCR comes from a human donor with aplastic anemia. The sequencing input was sorted CD4+, CD8+, or CD8+CD57+ T cells (not recorded which) from PBMCs. The rearrangement links TRBV20-1 to TRBJ2-3, with 11 bases lining up with TRBD2. The CDR3 coding sequence is TGCAGTGCTAGGGCTAGCGGGGGGCGTAGAGATACGCAGTATTTT. Amino acid sequence: CSARASGGRRDTQYF.